Presented here are 25 T cell receptor beta chains from one specimen sequenced in a study of human thymus T cells. Resected material from corrective heart surgery provided the thymus tissue analysed. Clones were read by immunoSEQ multiplex PCR, and TCRdb kept only the in-frame ones, dropping some. In the table there are 86,000 or so clones, just over 95% of which are singletons. The sequencing sample was made of thymus tissue. The receptors derive from a boy younger than two with a congenital heart defect but otherwise immunologically healthy.

The chain carries TRBV19 and TRBJ1-2; no reliable D call. V lost 8 bases to trimming and J lost 3 bases, with 22 bases between them. This CDR3 has 16 amino acids. The germline gives CDR1 LNHDA, CDR2 SQIVND (reference sequence). CDR3 amino acids: CASYDGSPLGDYGYTF. The CDR3 bases are TGTGCCAGTTACGACGGCTCACCTCTGGGAGACTATGGCTACACCTTC.

The gene calls are TRBV10-3 and TRBJ2-1; D is unresolved. CDR1 and CDR2 from the germline V gene are ENHRY and SYGVKD. Trimming removed 7 bases at V and 6 bases at J, with 22 bases between. CDR3 length equals 16 residues. The CDR3 coding sequence is TGTGCCATCAATGCCCGAGGTTGGTGGGCGGTCAATGAGCAGTTCTTC. Amino acid sequence: CAINARGWWAVNEQFF.

The V and J genes are TRBV4-2 and TRBJ2-3, with no clear D. Germline lookup yields CDR1 LGHNA and CDR2 YNFKEQ. The ends were cut back, 0 bases at V and 2 bases at J, with 9 bases in the middle. There are 15 residues in the CDR3. In DNA, the CDR3 is TGTGCCAGCAGCCAAGATTGTGAGGACACAGATACGCAGTATTTT. Protein sequence: CASSQDCEDTDTQYF.

CDR3 amino acids: CASSLRRTSVFSPAGANVLTF. In DNA, the CDR3 is TGTGCCAGCAGCCTGCGACGGACTAGCGTGTTTTCACCGGCTGGGGCCAACGTCCTGACTTTC. V and J are TRBV4-2 and TRBJ2-6; 9 bases line up with TRBD2. The J segment lost 2 bases and the V segment lost 4 bases, leaving 18 bases of the junction unmatched. The CDR3 has 21 amino acids. Germline-derived CDR1 and CDR2 are LGHNA and YNFKEQ.

The J gene is TRBJ2-3, the V gene TRBV25-1, with D uncertain. Per the germline V gene, CDR1 is MGHDK and CDR2 is SYGVNS. V lost 6 bases to trimming and J lost 3 bases, with 16 bases between them. This CDR3 contains 15 residues. The CDR3 region is CASSPLREDTDTQYF. CDR3 in DNA: TGTGCCAGCAGCCCTCTTAGAGAGGATACAGATACGCAGTATTTT.

V and J are TRBV14 and TRBJ1-2, with D possibly being TRBD1 (5 bases). Germline assignment: CDR1 SGHDN and CDR2 FVKESK. The CDR3 totals 12 residues. V gave up 3 bases and J gave up 8 bases, with 10 bases separating them. The CDR3 sequence: CASSQEGDGYTF. The CDR3 DNA reads as TGTGCCAGCAGCCAGGAAGGGGACGGCTACACCTTC.

The chain is built from TRBV2 and TRBJ2-2, with D hard to call. Between the trimmed V and J ends, which lost 3 bases and 4 bases, there was a span of 15 bases. This CDR3 region has 16 residues. Germline V gene sequence: CDR1 SNHLY, CDR2 FYNNEI. The CDR3 bases are TGTGCCAGCAGTGAGGTGTCGATTTCTCCCACCGGGGAGCTGTTTTTT. Translation gives CASSEVSISPTGELFF.

This chain connects TRBV19 to TRBJ2-7; D possibly corresponds to TRBD1 (6 bases). Germline V gene data show CDR1 as LNHDA and CDR2 as SQIVND (reference sequence). Trimming left V 5 bases short and J 5 bases short, with 16 bases between. CDR3 size: 14 residues. Here the CDR3 DNA reads TGTGCCAGTAGTGGGGGACATACGAAAGACGAGCAGTACTTC. Amino acids: CASSGGHTKDEQYF.

The chain links TRBV7-9 to TRBJ1-5; 11 bases fit TRBD1. In germline, CDR1 is SEHNR, CDR2 FQNEAQ (reference sequence). The CDR3 has 16 residues. The ends lost 5 bases at V and 4 bases at J; junction bases unmatched: 7. The CDR3: CASSGSGQGENQPQHF. Here the CDR3 DNA reads TGTGCCAGCAGCGGATCGGGACAGGGGGAAAATCAGCCCCAGCATTTT.

The chain has TRBV5-5 and TRBJ2-7; 9 bases are shared with TRBD1. This CDR3 contains 13 residues. Per germline, CDR1 SGHKS and CDR2 YYEKEE (reference sequence). The V and J ends lost 5 bases and 5 bases, in that order; junction bases with no gene match: 5. The CDR3 spells CASRPDRGNEQYF. In DNA form, the CDR3 reads TGTGCCAGCAGACCGGACAGGGGAAACGAGCAGTACTTC.

V gene TRBV12-5 combines with J gene TRBJ2-7; 8 bases are a match to TRBD1. Germline CDR1 reads LGHNT; CDR2 reads FRNRAP. The CDR3 covers 15 residues. The V gene end was trimmed by 7 bases and the J gene end by 7 bases; junction bases not matched to a gene: 15. CDR3 amino acids: CASAPGQGPSGEQYF. CDR3 sequence (DNA): TGTGCTAGTGCCCCCGGACAGGGCCCTTCGGGGGAGCAGTACTTC. The whole variable domain, filled in from reference TRBV12-5 and TRBJ2-7, reads DARVTQTPRHKVTEMGQEVTMRCQPILGHNTVFWYRQTMMQGLELLAYFRNRAPLDDSGMPKDRFSAEMPDATLATLKIQPSEPRDSAVYFCASAPGQGPSGEQYFGPGTRLTVT.

The chain carries TRBV7-9 and TRBJ1-5; 7 bases are shared with TRBD1. Trimming at V came to 5 bases and at J to 5 bases, leaving 6 bases not matched to a gene. The CDR3 covers 14 residues. The germline V gene encodes CDR1 SEHNR and CDR2 FQNEAQ (reference sequence). The CDR3 region is CASSPGGADQPQHF. The CDR3 nucleotides read TGTGCCAGCAGCCCAGGGGGGGCCGATCAGCCCCAGCATTTT.

The chain carries TRBV15 and TRBJ2-7; no clear D. Per germline, CDR1 LNHNV and CDR2 YYDKDF (reference sequence). The CDR3 has 15 amino acids. V was pared by 0 bases and J by 4 bases, with 13 bases between. CDR3 bases: TGTGCCACCAGCAGAGATCGAATAAGGGTTTACGAGCAGTACTTC. Translation: CATSRDRIRVYEQYF.

This rearrangement joins TRBV27 to TRBJ2-3; TRBD2 matches 8 bases. Germline trimming cut 5 bases from V and 4 bases from J; bases unmatched to any gene: 14. Germline V lookup: CDR1 MNHEY, CDR2 SMNVEV (reference sequence). The CDR3 contains 17 residues. In DNA form, the CDR3 reads TGTGCCAGCAGTCTCTACCCCAGCGGGAGTGAGTCAGATACGCAGTATTTT. It codes for CASSLYPSGSESDTQYF.

Concerning this clone: The junction does not match germline at one end; this may be a read error. This chain uses TRBV6-5 with TRBJ2-6, with a weak D call TRBD2 (6 bases). This CDR3 contains 15 residues. Germline V gene lookup returns CDR1 MNHEY and CDR2 SVGAGI. Here the CDR3 DNA reads TGTGCCAGCACCCATCGGGACTCTGGGGCCAACGTCCTGATTTTC. Its protein is CASTHRDSGANVLIF.

The chain has TRBV5-1 and TRBJ2-7; D gene ambiguous. Germline assignment: CDR1 SGHRS and CDR2 YFSETQ. CDR3 size: 12 residues. With 3 bases removed from V and 5 bases from J, the gap between germline ends came to 9 bases. The CDR3 coding sequence is TGCGCCAGCAGCTCCCTCATCGACGAGCAGTACTTC. This sequence encodes CASSSLIDEQYF.

This rearrangement joins TRBV4-2 to TRBJ1-5; D unclear. CDR3 size: 16 residues. Per the germline V gene, CDR1 is LGHNA and CDR2 is YNFKEQ. V lost 0 bases and J lost 3, with 12 bases in between. CDR3 coding DNA: TGTGCCAGCAGCCAAGAGGTGAGTGAGTCCAATCAGCCCCAGCATTTT. Its translation: CASSQEVSESNQPQHF.

The chain uses TRBV7-2 and TRBJ2-3; D remains ambiguous. Germline V gives CDR1 SGHTA, CDR2 FQGNSA. V was trimmed by 0 bases and J by 4 bases, leaving 11 bases between them. The CDR3 spans 15 residues. CDR3 loop: CASSLASLVADTQYF. In nucleotides, the CDR3 is TGTGCCAGCAGCTTAGCTTCGCTAGTGGCAGATACGCAGTATTTT.

The chain carries TRBV28 and TRBJ2-3; no definite D call. The length of the CDR3 is 13 residues. The V and J ends lost 3 bases and 2 bases respectively, with 6 bases between them. CDR1 MDHEN and CDR2 SYDVKM come from the germline V gene. The CDR3 sequence: CASSLDPTDTQYF. CDR3 nucleotides: TGTGCCAGCAGTTTGGACCCCACAGATACGCAGTATTTT.

This chain uses TRBV5-1 with TRBJ2-1, with 12 nucleotides matching TRBD2. V was pared by 5 bases and J by 7 bases, with 7 bases of the junction left unmatched. Germline CDR1 and CDR2: SGHRS and YFSETQ. The CDR3 is 15 amino acids. The CDR3 sequence: CASRLLAGGSNEQFF. CDR3 coding DNA: TGCGCCAGCAGATTACTAGCGGGGGGCTCGAATGAGCAGTTCTTC.

V is TRBV15 and J is TRBJ2-3; 10 nucleotides agree with TRBD1. J lost 6 bases, V lost 1 base, and 4 bases had no gene match. The CDR3 is 15 amino acids. Per germline, CDR1 LNHNV and CDR2 YYDKDF (reference sequence). The CDR3 DNA is TGTGCCACCAGCAGAGGAGGACAGGGGGGCGATACGCAGTATTTT. Translated: CATSRGGQGGDTQYF. The entire variable domain, with the rest obtained from reference TRBV15 and TRBJ2-3, is as follows: DAMVIQNPRYQVTQFGKPVTLSCSQTLNHNVMYWYQQKSSQAPKLLFHYYDKDFNNEADTPDNFQSRRPNTSFCFLDIRSPGLGDTAMYLCATSRGGQGGDTQYFGPGTRLTVL.

This clone has a single count. The V gene is TRBV19, the J gene TRBJ1-2; D is unclear. The ends were cut back, 5 bases at V and 6 bases at J, with 19 bases in the middle. The CDR3 runs 15 residues. Germline CDR1 is LNHDA and CDR2 is SQIVND (reference sequence). The CDR3 sequence is CASSGGRGLLDGYTF. Written as DNA, the CDR3 is TGTGCCAGTAGTGGCGGTAGAGGGCTGCTGGATGGCTACACCTTC.

The rearrangement links TRBV7-9 to TRBJ1-2, with 9 nucleotides matching TRBD1. This CDR3 has 17 amino acids. The V and J ends lost 1 base and 4 bases, in that order; junction bases with no gene match: 10. Germline CDR1 reads SEHNR; CDR2 reads FQNEAQ (reference sequence). The CDR3 loop reads CASSLVGTGKGIYGYTF. The CDR3, as DNA: TGTGCCAGCAGCTTAGTCGGGACAGGGAAGGGGATCTATGGCTACACCTTC.

This chain connects TRBV7-2 to TRBJ1-4; maybe TRBD1 (5 bases). Germline CDR1 is SGHTA and CDR2 is FQGNSA. CDR3 length: 16 amino acids. V dropped 3 bases and J dropped 8 bases, with 19 bases sitting between them. In nucleotides, the CDR3 is TGTGCCAGCAGCTTCCGCCCAGGGCGGGTGGGCGAAAAACTGTTTTTT. This gives the protein CASSFRPGRVGEKLFF.

The DNA for the CDR3 is TGTGCCAGCAGTAAGGGACTAGCGGGGTACGAGCAGTACTTC. Residues: CASSKGLAGYEQYF. The chain carries TRBV5-8 and TRBJ2-7; 13 bases fit TRBD2. Germline CDR1 and CDR2: SGHTS and YDEGEE. The V segment lost 5 bases and the J segment 4 bases; nucleotides outside the gene matches: 3. The CDR3 length is 14 residues.